The sequence of this T cell receptor beta chain was determined in a study of CD8 T cells in ankylosing spondylitis. Study-wide results and limits: Earlier studies detected some motif variants in reactive arthritis synovial fluid and blood. The study identified a TCR beta motif of under ten highly homologous variants that appeared characteristic of ankylosing spondylitis blood. In ankylosing spondylitis patients, matched synovial fluid reportedly showed significant enrichment of disease-linked clones.

This clonotype was observed at least ten times. Its antigen is unidentified. Molecular-barcoded quantitative 5'-RACE produced these TCR beta libraries. Each CDR3 protein is one row after TCRdb ran MiXCR on the 5' RACE reads. The table records 200,000 to 250,000 distinct CDR3 sequences, just under 7.5% of them present only once. The CDR3 totals 12 residues. The germline V gene encodes CDR1 DFQATT and CDR2 SNEGSKA (reference sequence). V lost 1 base and J 5 bases, leaving 8 bases between the germline ends. The chain employs TRBV20-1 and TRBJ2-5; D is ambiguous. The specimen was blood, either unsorted or a sorted T cell fraction (not recorded which). The receptor was isolated from a male donor with ankylosing spondylitis. CDR3 sequence reads: CSARGGKETQYF. The DNA for the CDR3 is TGCAGTGCTAGAGGCGGAAAGGAGACCCAGTACTTC.